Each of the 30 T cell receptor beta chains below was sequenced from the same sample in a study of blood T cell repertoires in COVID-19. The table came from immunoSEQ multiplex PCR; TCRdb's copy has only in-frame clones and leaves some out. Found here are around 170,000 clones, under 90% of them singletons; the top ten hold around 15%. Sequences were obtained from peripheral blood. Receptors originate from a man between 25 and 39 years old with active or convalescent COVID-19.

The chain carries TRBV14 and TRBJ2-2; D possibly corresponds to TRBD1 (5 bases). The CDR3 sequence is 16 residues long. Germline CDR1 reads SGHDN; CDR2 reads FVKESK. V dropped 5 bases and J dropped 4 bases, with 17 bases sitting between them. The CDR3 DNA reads TGTGCCAGCAGCGGTTCCCAGGGTTGGCGCACCGGGGAGCTGTTTTTT. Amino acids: CASSGSQGWRTGELFF.

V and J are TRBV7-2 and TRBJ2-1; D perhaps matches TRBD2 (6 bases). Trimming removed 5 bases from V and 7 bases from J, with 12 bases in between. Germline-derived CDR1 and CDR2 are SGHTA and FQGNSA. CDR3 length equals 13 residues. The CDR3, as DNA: TGTGCCAGCAGCACATACCTAGCGAATGAGCAGTTCTTC. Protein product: CASSTYLANEQFF.

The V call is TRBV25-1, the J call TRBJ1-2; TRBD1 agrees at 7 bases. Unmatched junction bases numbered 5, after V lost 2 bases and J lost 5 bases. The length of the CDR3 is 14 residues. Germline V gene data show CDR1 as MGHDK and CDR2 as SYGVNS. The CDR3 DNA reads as TGTGCCAGCAGTGAAGGGGACAGCTTATATGGCTACACCTTC. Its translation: CASSEGDSLYGYTF.

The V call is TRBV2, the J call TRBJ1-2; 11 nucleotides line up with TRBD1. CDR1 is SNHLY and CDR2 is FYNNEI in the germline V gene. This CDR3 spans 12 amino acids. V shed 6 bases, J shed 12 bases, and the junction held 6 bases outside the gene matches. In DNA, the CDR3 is TGTGCCAGCAGCTGGGACAGGGGGACCAACACCTTC. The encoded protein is CASSWDRGTNTF.

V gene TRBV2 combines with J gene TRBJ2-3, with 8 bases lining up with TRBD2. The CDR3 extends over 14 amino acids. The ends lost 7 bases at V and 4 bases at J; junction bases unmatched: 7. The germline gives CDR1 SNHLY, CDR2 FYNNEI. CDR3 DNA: TGTGCCAGCATTCTAGCGGGTAGTTCAGATACGCAGTATTTT. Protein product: CASILAGSSDTQYF.

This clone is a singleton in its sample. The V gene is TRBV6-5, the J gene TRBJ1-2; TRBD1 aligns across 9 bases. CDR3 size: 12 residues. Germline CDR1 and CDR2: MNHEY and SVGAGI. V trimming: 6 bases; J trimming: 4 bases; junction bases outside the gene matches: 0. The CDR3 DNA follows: TGTGCCAGCAGACAGGGGGCCTATGGCTACACCTTC. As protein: CASRQGAYGYTF.

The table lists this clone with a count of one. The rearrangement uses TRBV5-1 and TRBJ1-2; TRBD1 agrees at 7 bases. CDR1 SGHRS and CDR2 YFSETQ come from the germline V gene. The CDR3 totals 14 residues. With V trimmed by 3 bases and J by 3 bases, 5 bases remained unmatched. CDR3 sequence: CASSSGQPDYGYTF. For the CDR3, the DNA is TGCGCCAGCAGCTCGGGACAGCCAGACTATGGCTACACCTTC.

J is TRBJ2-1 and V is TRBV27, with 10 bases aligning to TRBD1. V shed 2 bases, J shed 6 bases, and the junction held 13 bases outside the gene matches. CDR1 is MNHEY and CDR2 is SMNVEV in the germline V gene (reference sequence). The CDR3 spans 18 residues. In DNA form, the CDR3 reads TGTGCCAGCAGTTTAAAAGGCTCCGGGACAGGGGCGCTCAATGAGCAGTTCTTC. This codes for CASSLKGSGTGALNEQFF.

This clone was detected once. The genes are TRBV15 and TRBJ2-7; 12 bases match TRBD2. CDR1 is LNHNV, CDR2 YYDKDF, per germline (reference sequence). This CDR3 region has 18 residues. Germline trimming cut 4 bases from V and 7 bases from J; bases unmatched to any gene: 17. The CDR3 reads CATSTRLAGESPVGEQYF. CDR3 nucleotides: TGTGCCACCAGCACCAGACTAGCGGGAGAATCACCCGTAGGAGAGCAGTACTTC.

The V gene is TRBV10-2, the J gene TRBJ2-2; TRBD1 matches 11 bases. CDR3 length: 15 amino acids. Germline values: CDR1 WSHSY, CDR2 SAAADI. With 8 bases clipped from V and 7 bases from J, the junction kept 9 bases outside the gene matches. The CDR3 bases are TGCGCCAGCGGGGAAGGACAGGGGGCAGTCGGGGAGCTGTTTTTT. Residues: CASGEGQGAVGELFF.

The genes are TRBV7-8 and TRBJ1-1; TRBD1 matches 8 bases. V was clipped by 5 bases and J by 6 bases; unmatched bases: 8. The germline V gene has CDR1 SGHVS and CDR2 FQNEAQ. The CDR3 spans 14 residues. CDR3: CASSLDRGNPEAFF. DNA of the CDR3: TGTGCCAGCAGCCTAGACAGGGGAAATCCTGAAGCTTTCTTT.

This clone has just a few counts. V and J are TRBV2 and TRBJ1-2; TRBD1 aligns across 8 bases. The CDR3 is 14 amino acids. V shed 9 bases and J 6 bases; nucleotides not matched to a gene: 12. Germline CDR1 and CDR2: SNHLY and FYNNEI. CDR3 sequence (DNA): TGTGCCAGTTTGGGGAGAGACAGGGGCGATGGCTACACCTTC. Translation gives CASLGRDRGDGYTF.

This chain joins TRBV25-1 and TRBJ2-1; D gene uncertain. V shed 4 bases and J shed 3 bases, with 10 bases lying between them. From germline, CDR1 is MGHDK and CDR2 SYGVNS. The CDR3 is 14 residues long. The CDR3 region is CASSALGLYNEQFF. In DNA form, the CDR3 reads TGTGCCAGCAGTGCGCTAGGCCTCTACAATGAGCAGTTCTTC.

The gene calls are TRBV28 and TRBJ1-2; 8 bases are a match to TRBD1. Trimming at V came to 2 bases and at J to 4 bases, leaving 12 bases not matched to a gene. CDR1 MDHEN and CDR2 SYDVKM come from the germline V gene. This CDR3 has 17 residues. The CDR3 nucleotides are TGTGCCAGCAGTTTACCCGGACAGGGTTATAAAAGCTATGGCTACACCTTC. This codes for CASSLPGQGYKSYGYTF.

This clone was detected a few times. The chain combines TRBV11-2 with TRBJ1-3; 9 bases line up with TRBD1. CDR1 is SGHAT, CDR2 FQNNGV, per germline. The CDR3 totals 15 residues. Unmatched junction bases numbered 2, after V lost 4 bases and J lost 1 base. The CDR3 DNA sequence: TGTGCCAGCAGCTGGGGACAGGGTTCTGGAAACACCATATATTTT. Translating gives CASSWGQGSGNTIYF.

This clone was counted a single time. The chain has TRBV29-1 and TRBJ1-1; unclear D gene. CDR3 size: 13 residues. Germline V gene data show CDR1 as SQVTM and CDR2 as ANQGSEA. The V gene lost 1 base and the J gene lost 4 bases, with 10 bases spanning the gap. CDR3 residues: CSVEGVVVTEAFF. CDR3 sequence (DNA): TGCAGCGTTGAAGGTGTGGTAGTCACTGAAGCTTTCTTT.

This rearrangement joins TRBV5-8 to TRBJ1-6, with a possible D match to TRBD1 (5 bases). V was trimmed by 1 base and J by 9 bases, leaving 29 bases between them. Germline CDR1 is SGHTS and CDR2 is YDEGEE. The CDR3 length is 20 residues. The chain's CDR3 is CASSLRTNQVGPVRGSPLHF. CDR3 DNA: TGTGCCAGCAGCTTGAGGACAAACCAGGTGGGGCCCGTCCGCGGTTCACCCCTCCACTTT.

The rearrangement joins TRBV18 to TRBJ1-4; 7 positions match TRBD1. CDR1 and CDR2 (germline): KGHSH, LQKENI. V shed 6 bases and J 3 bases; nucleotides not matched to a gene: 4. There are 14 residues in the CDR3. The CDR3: CASSAGTANEKLFF. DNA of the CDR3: TGTGCCAGCTCGGCCGGGACAGCTAATGAAAAACTGTTTTTT.

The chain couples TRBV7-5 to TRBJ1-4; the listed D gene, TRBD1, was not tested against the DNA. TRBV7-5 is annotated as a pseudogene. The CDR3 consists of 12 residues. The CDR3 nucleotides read TGTGTCAGAAGGGGAGGGACAGGGCCGATGTTTTTT. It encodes CVRRGGTGPMFF.

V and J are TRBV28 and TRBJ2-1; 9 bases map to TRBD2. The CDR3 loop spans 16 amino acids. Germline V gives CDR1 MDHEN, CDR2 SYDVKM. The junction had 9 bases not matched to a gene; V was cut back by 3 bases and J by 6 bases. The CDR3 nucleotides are TGTGCCAGCAGTTTTTTTAGGACTAGCGTCGCCAATGAGCAGTTCTTC. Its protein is CASSFFRTSVANEQFF.

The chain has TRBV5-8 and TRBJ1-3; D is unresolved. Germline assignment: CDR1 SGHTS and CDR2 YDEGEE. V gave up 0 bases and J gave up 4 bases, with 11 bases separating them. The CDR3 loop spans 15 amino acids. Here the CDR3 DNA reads TGTGCCAGCAGCTTGGGGGGAGCGGACGGAAACACCATATATTTT. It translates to CASSLGGADGNTIYF.

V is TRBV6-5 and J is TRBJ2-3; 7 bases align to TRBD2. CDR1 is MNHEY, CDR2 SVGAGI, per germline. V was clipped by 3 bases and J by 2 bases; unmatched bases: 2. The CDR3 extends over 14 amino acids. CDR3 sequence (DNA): TGTGCCAGCAGTTATGGACTAGACACAGATACGCAGTATTTT. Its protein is CASSYGLDTDTQYF.

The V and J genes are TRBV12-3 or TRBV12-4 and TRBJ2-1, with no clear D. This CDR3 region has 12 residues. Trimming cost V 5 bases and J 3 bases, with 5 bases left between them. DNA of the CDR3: TGTGCCAGCAGTGAGTACTACAATGAGCAGTTCTTC. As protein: CASSEYYNEQFF.

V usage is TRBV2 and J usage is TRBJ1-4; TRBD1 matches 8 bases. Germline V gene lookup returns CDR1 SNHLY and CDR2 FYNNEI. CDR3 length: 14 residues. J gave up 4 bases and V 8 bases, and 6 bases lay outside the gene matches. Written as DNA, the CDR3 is TGTGCCAGCCGGACCACAGGGGGTAATGAAAAACTGTTTTTT. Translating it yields CASRTTGGNEKLFF.

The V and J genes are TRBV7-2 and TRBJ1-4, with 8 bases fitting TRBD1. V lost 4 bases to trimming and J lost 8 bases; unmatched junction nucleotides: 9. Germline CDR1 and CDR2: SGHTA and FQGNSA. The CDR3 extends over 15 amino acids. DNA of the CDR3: TGTGCCAGCAGCTCAAGGACAGGGACGAGCGAAAAACTGTTTTTT. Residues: CASSSRTGTSEKLFF.

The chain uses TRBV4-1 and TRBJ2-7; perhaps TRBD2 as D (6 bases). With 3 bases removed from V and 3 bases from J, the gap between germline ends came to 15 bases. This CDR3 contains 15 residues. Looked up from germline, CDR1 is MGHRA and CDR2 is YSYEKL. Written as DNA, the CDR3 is TGCGCCAGCAGCCAGGAGCAACTGGGGGGCTACGAGCAGTACTTC. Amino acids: CASSQEQLGGYEQYF.

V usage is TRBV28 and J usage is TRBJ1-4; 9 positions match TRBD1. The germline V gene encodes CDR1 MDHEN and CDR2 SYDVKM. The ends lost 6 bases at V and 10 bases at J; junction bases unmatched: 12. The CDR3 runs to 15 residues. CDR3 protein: CASRTTGTGKGKLFF. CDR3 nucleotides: TGTGCCAGCAGGACCACAGGGACAGGGAAGGGAAAACTGTTTTTT.

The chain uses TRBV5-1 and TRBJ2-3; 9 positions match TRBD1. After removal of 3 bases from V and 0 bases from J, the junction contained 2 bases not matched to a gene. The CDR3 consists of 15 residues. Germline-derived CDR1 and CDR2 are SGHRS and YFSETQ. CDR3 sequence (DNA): TGCGCCAGCAGCTCGGACAGGGGCAGCACAGATACGCAGTATTTT. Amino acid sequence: CASSSDRGSTDTQYF.

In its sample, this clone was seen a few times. CDR3 sequence reads: CASSDGTSGGSEGTDTQYF. DNA for the CDR3: TGTGCCAGCAGTGACGGGACTAGCGGAGGGTCGGAGGGCACAGATACGCAGTATTTT. The chain employs TRBV6-4 and TRBJ2-3, with TRBD2 identical over 11 bases. This CDR3 contains 19 residues. V lost 2 bases, J lost 1 base, and 11 bases stayed unmatched. Germline CDR1 and CDR2: MRHNA and SNTAGT.

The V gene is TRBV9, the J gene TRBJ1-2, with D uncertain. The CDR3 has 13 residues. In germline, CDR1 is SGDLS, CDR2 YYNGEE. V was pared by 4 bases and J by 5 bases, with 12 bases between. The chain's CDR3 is CASSPELTYGYTF. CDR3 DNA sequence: TGTGCCAGCAGCCCCGAATTAACTTATGGCTACACCTTC. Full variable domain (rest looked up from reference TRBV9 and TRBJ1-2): DSGVTQTPKHLITATGQRVTLRCSPRSGDLSVYWYQQSLDQGLQFLIQYYNGEERAKGNILERFSAQQFPDLHSELNLSSLELGDSALYFCASSPELTYGYTFGSGTRLTVV.